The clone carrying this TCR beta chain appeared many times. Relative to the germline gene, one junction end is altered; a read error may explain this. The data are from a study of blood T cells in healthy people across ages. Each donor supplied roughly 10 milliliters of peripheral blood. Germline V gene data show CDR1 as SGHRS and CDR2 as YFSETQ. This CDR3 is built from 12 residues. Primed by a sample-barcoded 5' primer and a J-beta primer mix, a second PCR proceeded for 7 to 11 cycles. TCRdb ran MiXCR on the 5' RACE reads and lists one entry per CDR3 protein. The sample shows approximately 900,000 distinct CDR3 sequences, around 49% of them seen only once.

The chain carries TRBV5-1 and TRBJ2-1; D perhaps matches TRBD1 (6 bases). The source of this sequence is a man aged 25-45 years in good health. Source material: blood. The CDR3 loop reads CASSLGGNEQFF. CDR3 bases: TGTGCCAGCAGTTTAGGGGGCAATGAGCAGTTCTTC.